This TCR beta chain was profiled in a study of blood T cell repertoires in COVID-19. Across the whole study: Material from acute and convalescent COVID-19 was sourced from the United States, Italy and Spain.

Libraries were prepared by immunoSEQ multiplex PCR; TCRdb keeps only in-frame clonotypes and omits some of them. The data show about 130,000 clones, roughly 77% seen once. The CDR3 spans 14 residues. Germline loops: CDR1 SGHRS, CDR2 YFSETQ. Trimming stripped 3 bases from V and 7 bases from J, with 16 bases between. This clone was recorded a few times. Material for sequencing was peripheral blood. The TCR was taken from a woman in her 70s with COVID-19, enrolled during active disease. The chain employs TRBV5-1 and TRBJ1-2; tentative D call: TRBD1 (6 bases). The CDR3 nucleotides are TGCGCCAGCAGCTCGCAGGGGCCTGAGGGTGGCTACACCTTC. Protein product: CASSSQGPEGGYTF.